A single sample is the source of the 16 T cell receptor beta chains below, sequenced in a study of T-cell reconstitution after alpha-beta-depleted transplantation in children. Unique molecular identifiers were built into the TCRbeta library. Using its own MiXCR run on the PCR reads, TCRdb lists one record per CDR3 protein. Altogether a few hundred thousand distinct CDR3 sequences are present, approximately 13% being singletons, with the ten largest covering around 2.2%. The sample here was PBMCs, mostly from graft donor cells, taken 360 days after TCRalphabeta/CD19-depleted stem cell transplant. The receptors shown here come from a male patient younger than 18 who had a stem cell transplant for acute myeloid leukemia, so the T cells may come from the graft donor.

The CDR3 reads CASSLDWSSGNTIYF. Here the CDR3 DNA reads TGTGCCAGCAGTTTAGACTGGAGCTCTGGAAACACCATATATTTT. This rearrangement joins TRBV12-3 or TRBV12-4 to TRBJ1-3, with no clear D. There are 15 residues in the CDR3. The germline V and J ends were trimmed by 1 base and 0 bases, with 7 bases remaining between them.

The rearrangement joins TRBV15 to TRBJ2-1; perhaps TRBD2 as D (7 bases). V lost 0 bases and J lost 6, with 18 bases in between. CDR1 is LNHNV and CDR2 is YYDKDF in the germline V gene (reference sequence). This CDR3 contains 17 residues. The CDR3 is CATSRDMGRGSGNEQFF. The CDR3 DNA sequence: TGTGCCACCAGCAGAGATATGGGGAGGGGGTCTGGCAATGAGCAGTTCTTC.

The chain uses TRBV12-3 or TRBV12-4 and TRBJ2-7, with D hard to call. There are 14 residues in the CDR3. V dropped 7 bases and J dropped 0 bases, with 13 bases sitting between them. The CDR3: CASTSSGSSYEQYF. DNA for the CDR3: TGTGCCAGCACCTCGTCGGGCAGCTCCTACGAGCAGTACTTC.

This clonotype appeared a few times. This chain uses TRBV28 with TRBJ2-7; 11 nucleotides line up with TRBD2. There are 15 residues in the CDR3. V was clipped by 5 bases and J by 4 bases; unmatched bases: 7. Per germline, CDR1 MDHEN and CDR2 SYDVKM. The CDR3 loop is CASSKLAGVGYEQYF. The CDR3 nucleotides read TGTGCCAGCAGTAAACTAGCGGGAGTAGGGTACGAGCAGTACTTC.

To note about this clonotype: One end of the junction is discordant with germline, which a read error may explain. The J gene is TRBJ2-5, the V gene TRBV7-7; 9 bases fit TRBD2. CDR3 length: 14 amino acids. The V gene's germline CDR1 is SSHAT and CDR2 FNYEAQ (reference sequence). The CDR3 loop reads CASSLTSGLETQYF. The CDR3 nucleotides are TGTGCTAGCAGCTTAACTAGCGGGTTAGAGACCCAGTACTTC.

J is TRBJ2-1 and V is TRBV27; 11 bases are a match to TRBD2. Trimming removed 6 bases from V and 7 bases from J; junction bases left unmatched: 11. The CDR3 covers 16 residues. Germline CDR1 MNHEY, CDR2 SMNVEV (reference sequence). The CDR3 DNA follows: TGTGCCAGCAGCCGACTACTAGCGGGAGAGGGTAATGAGCAGTTCTTC. Protein sequence: CASSRLLAGEGNEQFF.

In its sample, this clonotype was seen many times. The rearrangement uses TRBV5-5 and TRBJ2-7; TRBD1 matches 7 bases. V trimming: 3 bases; J trimming: 3 bases; junction bases outside the gene matches: 12. CDR3 length equals 16 residues. In germline, CDR1 is SGHKS, CDR2 YYEKEE (reference sequence). The CDR3 DNA sequence: TGTGCCAGCAGCTACAAGCCTCCGGGACAGCTCTACGAGCAGTACTTC. It translates to CASSYKPPGQLYEQYF.

This clonotype was counted many times. The rearrangement joins TRBV12-3 or TRBV12-4 to TRBJ2-7; the D gene could be TRBD1 or TRBD2 (5 bases each). This CDR3 is built from 14 residues. V lost 2 bases to trimming and J lost 3 bases, with 11 bases between them. The CDR3 is CASSLLRDGYEQYF. As DNA, the CDR3 is TGTGCCAGCAGTTTACTCAGGGACGGCTACGAGCAGTACTTC.

The CDR3 sequence is CASSLQTGGTEAFF. The CDR3 coding sequence is TGTGCCAGCAGTTTGCAGACAGGGGGCACTGAAGCTTTCTTT. This sequence joins TRBV27 and TRBJ1-1; 9 nucleotides agree with TRBD1. V trimming: 3 bases; J trimming: 4 bases; junction bases outside the gene matches: 3. The CDR3 totals 14 residues. From germline, CDR1 is MNHEY and CDR2 SMNVEV (reference sequence).

In this sample, this clonotype turned up a few times. The V gene is TRBV3-1, the J gene TRBJ2-5; either TRBD1 or TRBD2 may fit D (5 bases each). V lost 1 base and J lost 1, with 13 bases in between. In germline, CDR1 is LGHDT, CDR2 YNNKEL (reference sequence). This CDR3 is 16 amino acids long. CDR3 amino acids: CASSQGPKGTQETQYF. CDR3 in DNA: TGTGCCAGCAGCCAAGGCCCAAAGGGGACCCAAGAGACCCAGTACTTC.

This sequence joins TRBV5-1 and TRBJ2-3; no definite D call. The CDR3 spans 14 residues. Per germline, CDR1 SGHRS and CDR2 YFSETQ. V was cut by 6 bases and J by 6 bases, with 17 bases left in between. The CDR3 loop reads CASTRSNPGDTQYF. In nucleotides, the CDR3 is TGCGCCAGCACGCGTAGCAACCCTGGGGATACGCAGTATTTT.

The V and J genes are TRBV4-3 and TRBJ2-3; 11 bases fit TRBD2. Germline-derived CDR1 and CDR2 are LGHNA and YSLEER. The CDR3 consists of 19 residues. Germline trimming cut 1 base from V and 4 bases from J; bases unmatched to any gene: 13. CDR3 nucleotides: TGCGCCAGCAGCCAAGCGTCCACTAGCGGGAGTCGGCGGGCAGATACGCAGTATTTT. Its translation is CASSQASTSGSRRADTQYF.

This clonotype was counted only a few times. J is TRBJ2-1 and V is TRBV28; 14 positions match TRBD2. The CDR3 loop spans 16 amino acids. V lost 4 bases to trimming and J lost 7 bases; unmatched junction nucleotides: 6. Germline CDR1 MDHEN, CDR2 SYDVKM. The CDR3 reads CASSSAGLAGVNEQFF. The DNA for the CDR3 is TGTGCCAGCAGTTCCGCGGGACTAGCGGGAGTGAATGAGCAGTTCTTC. The full variable domain, with the rest looked up from reference TRBV28 and TRBJ2-1, is DVKVTQSSRYLVKRTGEKVFLECVQDMDHENMFWYRQDPGLGLRLIYFSYDVKMKEKGDIPEGYSVSREKKERFSLILESASTNQTSMYLCASSSAGLAGVNEQFFGPGTRLTVL.

CDR3 in amino acids: CASSFSDLTDTQYF. CDR3 in DNA: TGTGCCAGCAGCTTTAGTGACCTCACAGATACGCAGTATTTT. The rearrangement uses TRBV7-8 and TRBJ2-3, with D unresolved. The CDR3 covers 14 residues. Trimming left V 3 bases short and J 2 bases short, with 9 bases between. Germline V lookup: CDR1 SGHVS, CDR2 FQNEAQ.

This sequence joins TRBV12-3 or TRBV12-4 and TRBJ2-1, with a weak D call TRBD2 (6 bases). The CDR3 is made up of 17 amino acids. Trimming took 2 bases from V and 0 from J, leaving 14 bases between them. CDR3 bases: TGTGCCAGCAGTTTAATCCCGCGGGGCAGCTCCTACAATGAGCAGTTCTTC. Protein product: CASSLIPRGSSYNEQFF.

This clonotype turned up a few times. The CDR3 nucleotides are TGTGCCAGCAGCCGCCCGAAGAGTCCTTTCTACAATGAGCAGTTCTTC. Protein product: CASSRPKSPFYNEQFF. The chain combines TRBV7-9 with TRBJ2-1; D not resolved. Germline V gives CDR1 SEHNR, CDR2 FQNEAQ (reference sequence). This CDR3 spans 16 amino acids. Deletions cut 5 bases from V and 3 bases from J, with 17 bases between. The full variable domain, in which reference TRBV7-9 and TRBJ2-1 provide the parts outside the CDR3, is DTGVSQNPRHKITKRGQNVTFRCDPISEHNRLYWYRQTLGQGPEFLTYFQNEAQLEKSRLLSDRFSAERPKGSFSTLEIQRTEQGDSAMYLCASSRPKSPFYNEQFFGPGTRLTVL.